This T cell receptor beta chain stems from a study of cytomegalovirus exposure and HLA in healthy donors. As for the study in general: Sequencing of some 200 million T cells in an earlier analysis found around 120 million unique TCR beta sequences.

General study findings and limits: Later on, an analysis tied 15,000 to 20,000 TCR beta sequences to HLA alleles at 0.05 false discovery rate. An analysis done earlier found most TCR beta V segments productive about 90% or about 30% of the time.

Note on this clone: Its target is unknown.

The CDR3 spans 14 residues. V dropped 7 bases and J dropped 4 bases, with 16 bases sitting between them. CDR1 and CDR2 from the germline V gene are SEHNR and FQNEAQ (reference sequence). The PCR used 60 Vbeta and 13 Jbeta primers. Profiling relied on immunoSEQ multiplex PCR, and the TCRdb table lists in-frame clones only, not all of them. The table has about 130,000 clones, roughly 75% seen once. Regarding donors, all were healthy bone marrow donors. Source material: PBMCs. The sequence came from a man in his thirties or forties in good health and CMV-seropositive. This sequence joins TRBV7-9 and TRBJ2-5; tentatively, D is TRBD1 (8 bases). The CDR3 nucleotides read TGTGCCAGCAACCGACACAGGGGGGGAGAGACCCAGTACTTC. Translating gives CASNRHRGGETQYF.